This T cell receptor (beta chain) originates from a study of vaccination and CD4 T cells after COVID-19. Notes on this clonotype: Antigen: not known.

Sequencing of cultured CD4+ T cell DNA used the Oncomine TCR Beta short-read assay. One entry per CDR3 protein results from TCRdb running MiXCR on the PCR reads. The sample consists of 10,000 to 15,000 distinct CDR3 sequences, 35% to 55% of them appearing once. V dropped 2 bases and J dropped 3 bases, with 16 bases sitting between them. The CDR3 contains 16 residues. CDR1 is SGHTA, CDR2 FQGNSA, per germline. As to treatment: roughly 11-day PBMC culture with coronavirus spike peptide pools or control peptides (ViraFEST assay). Here the sequenced sample was CD4+ T cells from blood, cultured in vitro, taken before SARS-CoV-2 vaccination. The rearrangement joins TRBV7-2 to TRBJ2-5; D perhaps matches TRBD2 (6 bases). This clonotype was obtained from a human donor who had recovered from COVID-19. The chain's CDR3 is CASSLRRALSEETQYF. CDR3 DNA sequence: TGTGCCAGCAGCTTAAGGAGGGCCCTGTCGGAAGAGACCCAGTACTTC.